The next 27 T cell receptor beta chains were all read from a single sample in a study of blood T cell repertoires in COVID-19. Profiled with immunoSEQ multiplex PCR; TCRdb holds only in-frame clones, not every one. This sample carries 300,000 to 350,000 clones, 85% to 90% of them seen once, and the ten largest clones take around 4.3%. The sequenced sample consisted of PBMCs or T cells enriched from blood (not recorded which). Receptor source: a woman aged 18 to 35 with acute COVID-19.

This clone was found once. The chain is built from TRBV28 and TRBJ1-1, with D tentatively TRBD1 (6 bases). V lost 4 bases and J lost 6, with 18 bases in between. The CDR3 length is 15 residues. Germline V gene data show CDR1 as MDHEN and CDR2 as SYDVKM. In DNA, the CDR3 is TGTGCCAGCAGTTCCCCGGGGGGGGGCGAGGCTGAAGCTTTCTTT. Its translation is CASSSPGGGEAEAFF.

Only a few counts were recorded for this clone. The chain joins TRBV12-3 or TRBV12-4 to TRBJ1-2, with no clear D. This CDR3 is built from 13 residues. V lost 2 bases, J lost 3 bases, and 7 bases lay in between. This CDR3 reads CASSLQRDYGYTF. CDR3 sequence (DNA): TGTGCCAGCAGTTTACAGAGGGACTATGGCTACACCTTC.

The V call is TRBV11-3, the J call TRBJ2-2, with TRBD1 matching over 9 bases. The CDR3 loop spans 15 amino acids. V was clipped by 5 bases and J by 4 bases; unmatched bases: 5. Germline V CDR1 and CDR2: SGHNT, YENEEA. The CDR3, as DNA: TGTGCCAGCAGCCCCGGACAGGGGAGCACCGGGGAGCTGTTTTTT. Translation gives CASSPGQGSTGELFF. Together with reference TRBV11-3 and TRBJ2-2, the CDR3 gives the full variable domain: EAGVVQSPRYKIIEKKQPVAFWCNPISGHNTLYWYLQNLGQGPELLIRYENEEAVDDSQLPKDRFSAERLKGVDSTLKIQPAELGDSAVYLCASSPGQGSTGELFFGEGSRLTVL.

The chain joins TRBV20-1 to TRBJ1-5; no clear D. This CDR3 is built from 10 residues. Germline assignment: CDR1 DFQATT and CDR2 SNEGSKA (reference sequence). Trimming stripped 8 bases from V and 9 bases from J, with 11 bases between. The CDR3 region is CSTLGPPQHF. CDR3 sequence (DNA): TGCAGTACCCTCGGTCCGCCCCAGCATTTT.

CDR3 amino acids: CASSSTMNTEAFF. In DNA form, the CDR3 reads TGTGCCAGCAGCTCCACTATGAACACTGAAGCTTTCTTT. This rearrangement joins TRBV7-3 to TRBJ1-1; D is ambiguous. CDR1 and CDR2 (germline): SGHTA, FQGTGA. Deletions cut 4 bases from V and 0 bases from J, with 6 bases between. The CDR3 has 13 residues.

This chain links TRBV27 with TRBJ1-2; TRBD1 might be the D (6 bases). The CDR3 loop spans 14 amino acids. Germline V gene sequence: CDR1 MNHEY, CDR2 SMNVEV (reference sequence). The V end lost 4 bases, the J end lost 2 bases, and 11 bases lay between the germline ends. For the CDR3, the DNA is TGTGCCAGCAGTTCCGCAGGGGCGAACTATGGCTACACCTTC. Translation: CASSSAGANYGYTF.

This clone was found a few times. The chain combines TRBV27 with TRBJ1-5; 8 nucleotides match TRBD1. Germline V gene data show CDR1 as MNHEY and CDR2 as SMNVEV (reference sequence). Trimming cost V 6 bases and J 4 bases; bases outside gene matches: 5. The CDR3 has 14 amino acids. The CDR3 spells CASSYQGANQPQHF. CDR3 DNA: TGTGCCAGCAGCTATCAGGGGGCGAATCAGCCCCAGCATTTT.

The chain has TRBV19 and TRBJ1-4; 7 nucleotides agree with TRBD1. The CDR3 loop spans 15 amino acids. The germline CDR1 and CDR2 sequences are LNHDA and SQIVND (reference sequence). The ends lost 4 bases at V and 5 bases at J; junction bases unmatched: 7. CDR3 in amino acids: CASSRGQAINEKLFF. The CDR3 nucleotides read TGTGCCAGTAGTAGAGGACAGGCTATAAATGAAAAACTGTTTTTT.

The genes are TRBV13 and TRBJ2-7; 9 nucleotides line up with TRBD2. V dropped 8 bases and J dropped 2; count of bases not matched to a gene: 7. The germline V gene has CDR1 PRHDT and CDR2 FYEKMQ (reference sequence). This CDR3 spans 14 amino acids. CDR3 nucleotides: TGTGCCAGCCCCGGGACTAGCTTCGCCTACGAGCAGTACTTC. It codes for CASPGTSFAYEQYF.

V and J are TRBV9 and TRBJ2-1, with 7 positions matching TRBD2. Trimming removed 4 bases from V and 9 bases from J; junction bases left unmatched: 7. Germline V gene lookup returns CDR1 SGDLS and CDR2 YYNGEE. The CDR3 covers 13 residues. CDR3 bases: TGTGCCAGCAGCACCGGGAGGATCAGTGAGCAGTTCTTC. As protein: CASSTGRISEQFF. Filled out from reference TRBV9 and TRBJ2-1, the complete variable domain reads DSGVTQTPKHLITATGQRVTLRCSPRSGDLSVYWYQQSLDQGLQFLIQYYNGEERAKGNILERFSAQQFPDLHSELNLSSLELGDSALYFCASSTGRISEQFFGPGTRLTVL.

The gene calls are TRBV6-4 and TRBJ2-1, with 11 bases that match TRBD2. CDR3 size: 15 residues. The V gene's germline CDR1 is MRHNA and CDR2 SNTAGT. The junction had 5 bases not matched to a gene; V was cut back by 5 bases and J by 5 bases. The CDR3 loop is CASSHGLAGNNEQFF. The CDR3 nucleotides read TGTGCCAGCAGTCACGGACTAGCGGGCAACAATGAGCAGTTCTTC.

V gene TRBV18 combines with J gene TRBJ1-1, with D hard to call. Germline V gene lookup returns CDR1 KGHSH and CDR2 LQKENI. CDR3 length: 12 amino acids. V was pared by 9 bases and J by 1 base, with 9 bases between. CDR3 sequence (DNA): TGTGCCAGTGCCGGCGGGAACACTGAAGCTTTCTTT. Translating gives CASAGGNTEAFF.

This rearrangement joins TRBV7-9 to TRBJ1-4; 11 bases match TRBD1. This CDR3 region has 14 residues. Looked up from germline, CDR1 is SEHNR and CDR2 is FQNEAQ (reference sequence). The trim removed 4 bases at V and 7 bases at J, leaving 2 bases unmatched. DNA for the CDR3: TGTGCCAGCAGCTCGGGGACAGGGGGTGAAAAACTGTTTTTT. It is translated as CASSSGTGGEKLFF.

The V gene is TRBV28, the J gene TRBJ1-2; 7 nucleotides line up with TRBD1. Germline trimming cut 7 bases from V and 7 bases from J; bases unmatched to any gene: 6. The CDR3 runs to 12 residues. Germline V gives CDR1 MDHEN, CDR2 SYDVKM. CDR3 sequence: CASKQGIGGYTF. CDR3 DNA: TGTGCCAGCAAACAGGGGATTGGTGGCTACACCTTC.

The chain recombines TRBV19 with TRBJ1-2, with D tentatively TRBD1 (6 bases). V was shortened by 5 bases and J by 3 bases, with 19 bases between the two germline ends. This CDR3 spans 16 amino acids. The germline V gene has CDR1 LNHDA and CDR2 SQIVND (reference sequence). CDR3 bases: TGTGCCAGTAGTTGGGACAAGGTGATGGGGGACTATGGCTACACCTTC. Translating gives CASSWDKVMGDYGYTF. Full variable domain (remainder filled in from reference TRBV19 and TRBJ1-2): DGGITQSPKYLFRKEGQNVTLSCEQNLNHDAMYWYRQDPGQGLRLIYYSQIVNDFQKGDIAEGYSVSREKKESFPLTVTSAQKNPTAFYLCASSWDKVMGDYGYTFGSGTRLTVV.

The chain carries TRBV12-5 and TRBJ2-2, with D tentatively TRBD2 (6 bases). This CDR3 is built from 13 residues. CDR1 and CDR2 (germline): LGHNT, FRNRAP. Trimming left V 5 bases short and J 7 bases short, with 11 bases between. CDR3 residues: CASGPRRDGELFF. CDR3 DNA: TGTGCTAGTGGTCCCCGGAGGGACGGGGAGCTGTTTTTT.

In this sample, this clone turned up many times. The rearrangement uses TRBV28 and TRBJ1-2; D is ambiguous. Germline CDR1 and CDR2: MDHEN and SYDVKM. The CDR3 loop spans 12 amino acids. Trimming took off 6 bases at V and 1 base at J, with 6 bases between the two ends. CDR3 nucleotides: TGTGCCAGCAGCCTAAATAACTATGGCTACACCTTC. Protein sequence: CASSLNNYGYTF.

This chain connects TRBV28 to TRBJ2-3, with 7 bases matching TRBD2. The junction had 10 bases not matched to a gene; V was cut back by 2 bases and J by 2 bases. Per germline, CDR1 MDHEN and CDR2 SYDVKM. CDR3 length: 17 amino acids. The CDR3, as DNA: TGTGCCAGCAGTTTAGGGGCCGCTAGCGGTTCCACAGATACGCAGTATTTT. It translates to CASSLGAASGSTDTQYF.

The rearrangement joins TRBV6-4 to TRBJ1-5, with D possibly TRBD1 on 5 matching bases. CDR1 MRHNA and CDR2 SNTAGT come from the germline V gene. Trimming stripped 4 bases from V and 5 bases from J, with 9 bases between. The CDR3 length is 13 residues. CDR3 bases: TGTGCCAGCAGTGCCAGGGAGGATCAGCCCCAGCATTTT. This gives the protein CASSAREDQPQHF.

This chain connects TRBV28 to TRBJ2-7; D remains unclear. This CDR3 comprises 14 residues. Germline assignment: CDR1 MDHEN and CDR2 SYDVKM. V lost 1 base, J lost 2 bases, and 9 bases lay in between. CDR3 coding DNA: TGTGCCAGCAGTTTATACATTAAACCCTACGAGCAGTACTTC. Residues: CASSLYIKPYEQYF. Full variable domain (remainder filled in from reference TRBV28 and TRBJ2-7): DVKVTQSSRYLVKRTGEKVFLECVQDMDHENMFWYRQDPGLGLRLIYFSYDVKMKEKGDIPEGYSVSREKKERFSLILESASTNQTSMYLCASSLYIKPYEQYFGPGTRLTVT.

The chain carries TRBV3-1 (or the pseudogene TRBV3-2) and TRBJ2-7; D possibly corresponds to TRBD1 (6 bases). Germline V gene data show CDR1 as LGHDT and CDR2 as YNNKEL (reference sequence). V lost 3 bases to trimming and J lost 2 bases, with 11 bases between them. The CDR3 extends over 14 amino acids. CDR3 sequence: CASSQTGSAYEQYF. Written as DNA, the CDR3 is TGTGCCAGCAGCCAGACAGGATCGGCCTACGAGCAGTACTTC.

This sequence joins TRBV7-9 and TRBJ1-1; D remains ambiguous. In germline, CDR1 is SEHNR, CDR2 FQNEAQ (reference sequence). The V end was cut by 0 bases, the J end by 1 base, with 6 bases between. The length of the CDR3 is 14 residues. The CDR3 region has the DNA TGTGCCAGCAGCTTAGCGGCGGGGAACACTGAAGCTTTCTTT. Amino acids: CASSLAAGNTEAFF.

The rearrangement uses TRBV19 and TRBJ1-4, with D maybe TRBD1 (5 bases). The CDR3 runs to 15 residues. V was cut by 4 bases and J by 7 bases, with 16 bases left in between. Germline CDR1 and CDR2: LNHDA and SQIVND (reference sequence). The CDR3: CASSTGDFLREKLFF. In nucleotides, the CDR3 is TGTGCCAGTAGTACCGGGGACTTTTTACGTGAAAAACTGTTTTTT.

The chain's CDR3 is CAISESGGKGSFAEAFF. The CDR3 region has the DNA TGTGCCATCAGTGAGTCCGGGGGAAAGGGTTCGTTCGCTGAAGCTTTCTTT. This chain uses TRBV10-3 with TRBJ1-1; possible D gene TRBD1, 5 bases. V was trimmed by 0 bases and J by 6 bases, leaving 20 bases between them. CDR1 is ENHRY and CDR2 is SYGVKD in the germline V gene. The CDR3 is made up of 17 amino acids.

V usage is TRBV6-5 and J usage is TRBJ1-2, with 10 positions matching TRBD1. Germline assignment: CDR1 MNHEY and CDR2 SVGAGI. The CDR3 covers 16 residues. Trimming cost V 0 bases and J 0 bases; bases outside gene matches: 1. Written as DNA, the CDR3 is TGTGCCAGCAGTTACTCAGGGACAGGGGCTAACTATGGCTACACCTTC. Protein sequence: CASSYSGTGANYGYTF.

This clone was recorded a few times. The chain recombines TRBV28 with TRBJ1-6; 10 bases match TRBD1. Germline V gene data show CDR1 as MDHEN and CDR2 as SYDVKM. Germline trimming cut 3 bases from V and 6 bases from J; bases unmatched to any gene: 5. The CDR3 extends over 16 amino acids. The CDR3 DNA reads as TGTGCCAGCAGTTTCCAGGACAGGGGGTTTAATTCACCCCTCCACTTT. The encoded protein is CASSFQDRGFNSPLHF.

The chain carries TRBV30 and TRBJ1-3; possible D gene TRBD1, 5 bases. Trimming took 5 bases from V and 3 from J, leaving 11 bases between them. There are 13 residues in the CDR3. Germline V gene lookup returns CDR1 GTSNPN and CDR2 SVGIG (reference sequence). CDR3 amino acids: CAWLGVDGNTIYF. For the CDR3, the DNA is TGTGCCTGGCTAGGGGTGGATGGAAACACCATATATTTT.